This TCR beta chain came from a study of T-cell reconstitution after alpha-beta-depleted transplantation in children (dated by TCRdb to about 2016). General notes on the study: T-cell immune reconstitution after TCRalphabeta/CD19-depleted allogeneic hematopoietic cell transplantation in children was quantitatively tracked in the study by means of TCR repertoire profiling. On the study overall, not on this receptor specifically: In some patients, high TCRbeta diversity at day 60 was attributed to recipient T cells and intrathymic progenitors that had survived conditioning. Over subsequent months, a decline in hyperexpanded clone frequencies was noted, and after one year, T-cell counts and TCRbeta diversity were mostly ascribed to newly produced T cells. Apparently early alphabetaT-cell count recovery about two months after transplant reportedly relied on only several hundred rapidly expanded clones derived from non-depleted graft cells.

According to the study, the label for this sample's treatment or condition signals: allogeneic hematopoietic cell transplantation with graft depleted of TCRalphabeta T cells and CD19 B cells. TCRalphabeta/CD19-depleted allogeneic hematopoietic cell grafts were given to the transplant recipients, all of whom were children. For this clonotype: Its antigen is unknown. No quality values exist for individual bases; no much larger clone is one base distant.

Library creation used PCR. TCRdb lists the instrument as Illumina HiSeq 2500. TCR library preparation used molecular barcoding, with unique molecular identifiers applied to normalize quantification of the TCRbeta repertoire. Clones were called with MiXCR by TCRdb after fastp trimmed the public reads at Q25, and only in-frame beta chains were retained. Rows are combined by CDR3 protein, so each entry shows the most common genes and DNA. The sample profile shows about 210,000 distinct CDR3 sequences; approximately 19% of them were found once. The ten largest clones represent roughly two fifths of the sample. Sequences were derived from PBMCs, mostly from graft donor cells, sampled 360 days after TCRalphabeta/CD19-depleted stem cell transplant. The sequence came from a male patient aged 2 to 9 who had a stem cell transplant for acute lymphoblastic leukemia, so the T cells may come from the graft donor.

In nucleotide form, the sequence is TGTGCCAGCAGTTTTGGAAGGGCTGGGAGAACTGAAGCTTTCTTT. Translation gives CASSFGRAGRTEAFF. The chain was built from TRBV12-3 or TRBV12-4 and TRBJ1-1, with the D gene uncertain. From the cysteine up to the phenylalanine, the CDR3 has a length of 15 residues. The CDR3 DNA has 45 bases and is translated from base 1. V was cut back by 3 bases and J by 5 bases, leaving a gap of 16 bases between them.